These 12 T cell receptor beta chains were sequenced from one sample in a study of T cells in Graves' hyperthyroidism and ophthalmopathy. RNA transcripts served as the template for amplifying TCR beta CDR3 regions. A set of HTBI primers served as the primers for a first-round RT-PCR of the TCR CDR3. TCRdb processed the multiplex PCR reads anew with MiXCR; each CDR3 protein has one entry. The sample holds roughly 700,000 distinct CDR3 sequences, around 16% seen once. Sequencing was performed on blood. All receptors derive from a man aged 50 to 60 with Graves' hyperthyroidism.

The V gene is TRBV6-1, the J gene TRBJ2-3; no clear D. In germline, CDR1 is MNHNS, CDR2 SASEGT. The CDR3 totals 14 residues. With 3 bases removed from V and 1 base from J, the gap between germline ends came to 8 bases. The chain's CDR3 is CASSDMWGTDTQYF. CDR3 nucleotide sequence: TGTGCCAGCAGTGATATGTGGGGCACAGATACGCAGTATTTT.

In this sample, this clonotype turned up many times. The rearrangement uses TRBV28 and TRBJ2-3; the match to TRBD1 covers 7 bases. The V and J ends lost 6 bases and 0 bases, in that order; junction bases with no gene match: 9. The CDR3 consists of 16 residues. Germline assignment: CDR1 MDHEN and CDR2 SYDVKM. The CDR3 region has the DNA TGTGCCAGCAGATCAAACAGGGGATCTAGCACAGATACGCAGTATTTT. The encoded protein is CASRSNRGSSTDTQYF. The entire variable domain, with the rest obtained from reference TRBV28 and TRBJ2-3, is as follows: DVKVTQSSRYLVKRTGEKVFLECVQDMDHENMFWYRQDPGLGLRLIYFSYDVKMKEKGDIPEGYSVSREKKERFSLILESASTNQTSMYLCASRSNRGSSTDTQYFGPGTRLTVL.

In its sample, this clonotype was seen a few times. V and J are TRBV19 and TRBJ1-1; possibly TRBD1 for D (5 bases). CDR3 length equals 14 residues. Trimming pared 5 bases from V and 7 bases from J, leaving 17 bases between. The V gene's germline CDR1 is LNHDA and CDR2 SQIVND (reference sequence). DNA of the CDR3: TGTGCCAGTAGTCAATTCACCGGACACCTTGAAGCTTTCTTT. This gives the protein CASSQFTGHLEAFF.

This rearrangement joins TRBV28 to TRBJ2-2; a weak D match, TRBD1 (6 bases). CDR1 and CDR2 (germline): MDHEN, SYDVKM. V lost 4 bases, J lost 0 bases, and 12 bases lay in between. This CDR3 spans 16 amino acids. CDR3: CASSYRDIANTGELFF. In DNA form, the CDR3 reads TGTGCCAGCAGTTACCGGGACATCGCGAACACCGGGGAGCTGTTTTTT. Filled out from reference TRBV28 and TRBJ2-2, the complete variable domain reads DVKVTQSSRYLVKRTGEKVFLECVQDMDHENMFWYRQDPGLGLRLIYFSYDVKMKEKGDIPEGYSVSREKKERFSLILESASTNQTSMYLCASSYRDIANTGELFFGEGSRLTVL.

In this sample, this clonotype turned up many times. V gene TRBV2 combines with J gene TRBJ2-7; D not resolved. The germline gives CDR1 SNHLY, CDR2 FYNNEI. V lost 0 bases to trimming and J lost 5 bases, with 2 bases between them. CDR3 length equals 11 residues. The CDR3 DNA is TGTGCCAGCAGTGAAGCCCACGAGCAGTACTTC. Protein sequence: CASSEAHEQYF. Complete variable domain (other parts from reference TRBV2 and TRBJ2-7): EPEVTQTPSHQVTQMGQEVILRCVPISNHLYFYWYRQILGQKVEFLVSFYNNEISEKSEIFDDQFSVERPDGSNFTLKIRSTKLEDSAMYFCASSEAHEQYFGPGTRLTVT.

The rearrangement links TRBV20-1 to TRBJ2-1, with 11 bases aligning to TRBD2. Germline CDR1 DFQATT, CDR2 SNEGSKA (reference sequence). Unmatched junction bases numbered 11, after V lost 4 bases and J lost 9 bases. There are 15 residues in the CDR3. CDR3 in DNA: TGCAGTGCTACATCAACTAGCGGGAGAGGATTTGAGCAGTTCTTC. Amino acids: CSATSTSGRGFEQFF.

This clonotype was counted only a few times. The chain recombines TRBV7-2 with TRBJ2-7, with 14 positions matching TRBD2. The CDR3 has 17 amino acids. Unmatched junction bases numbered 13, after V lost 5 bases and J lost 7 bases. Germline V gene lookup returns CDR1 SGHTA and CDR2 FQGNSA. Written as DNA, the CDR3 is TGTGCCAGCAGCGCGCGACTAGCGGGAGGGCTCCCGGGTGAGCAGTACTTC. Protein sequence: CASSARLAGGLPGEQYF.

This clonotype was detected ten times or more. The chain has TRBV12-3 or TRBV12-4 and TRBJ2-1, with TRBD2 matching 7 bases. Trimming at V came to 7 bases and at J to 0 bases, leaving 9 bases not matched to a gene. The CDR3 has 16 residues. CDR3 protein: CASISEAGVSYNEQFF. CDR3 in DNA: TGTGCCAGCATTTCCGAGGCGGGAGTCTCCTACAATGAGCAGTTCTTC.

A few counts support this clonotype. The rearrangement joins TRBV7-9 to TRBJ2-2; D is ambiguous. This CDR3 comprises 12 residues. Trimming shortened V by 5 bases and J by 6 bases, and 7 bases separated the two germline ends. CDR1 SEHNR and CDR2 FQNEAQ come from the germline V gene (reference sequence). In DNA form, the CDR3 reads TGTGCCAGCAGCAAGACGCCCGGGGAGCTGTTTTTT. This codes for CASSKTPGELFF.

This clonotype has at least ten counts. CDR3 protein: CASSLTGTANSPLHF. The CDR3 DNA sequence: TGTGCCAGCAGTTTAACCGGGACAGCCAATTCACCCCTCCACTTT. The J gene is TRBJ1-6, the V gene TRBV27; 7 bases fit TRBD1. With 2 bases clipped from V and 7 bases from J, the junction kept 5 bases outside the gene matches. Germline lookup yields CDR1 MNHEY and CDR2 SMNVEV (reference sequence). The CDR3 has 15 amino acids.

This clonotype came up a few times. V gene TRBV6-5 combines with J gene TRBJ2-1, with D perhaps matching TRBD2 (5 bases). Germline V CDR1 and CDR2: MNHEY, SVGAGI. CDR3 length: 16 residues. The germline V and J ends were trimmed by 0 bases and 6 bases, with 15 bases remaining between them. The CDR3: CASSYSIEGRGNEQFF. CDR3 nucleotide sequence: TGTGCCAGCAGTTACTCGATTGAGGGCCGTGGCAATGAGCAGTTCTTC.

About this clonotype: One end of the junction fails to match germline, which may point to a read error. The gene calls are TRBV29-1 and TRBJ1-3; 7 bases map to TRBD1. Germline CDR1 and CDR2: SQVTM and ANQGSEA. CDR3 length: 12 amino acids. Written as DNA, the CDR3 is TGCAGCGTTAACAGGGGTGGATACACCATATATTTT. Encoded protein: CSVNRGGYTIYF. The complete variable domain, with remaining parts taken from reference TRBV29-1 and TRBJ1-3, reads SAVISQKPSRDICQRGTSLTIQCQVDSQVTMMFWYRQQPGQSLTLIATANQGSEATYESGFVIDKFPISRPNLTFSTLTVSNMSPEDSSIYLCSVNRGGYTIYFGEGSWLTVV.